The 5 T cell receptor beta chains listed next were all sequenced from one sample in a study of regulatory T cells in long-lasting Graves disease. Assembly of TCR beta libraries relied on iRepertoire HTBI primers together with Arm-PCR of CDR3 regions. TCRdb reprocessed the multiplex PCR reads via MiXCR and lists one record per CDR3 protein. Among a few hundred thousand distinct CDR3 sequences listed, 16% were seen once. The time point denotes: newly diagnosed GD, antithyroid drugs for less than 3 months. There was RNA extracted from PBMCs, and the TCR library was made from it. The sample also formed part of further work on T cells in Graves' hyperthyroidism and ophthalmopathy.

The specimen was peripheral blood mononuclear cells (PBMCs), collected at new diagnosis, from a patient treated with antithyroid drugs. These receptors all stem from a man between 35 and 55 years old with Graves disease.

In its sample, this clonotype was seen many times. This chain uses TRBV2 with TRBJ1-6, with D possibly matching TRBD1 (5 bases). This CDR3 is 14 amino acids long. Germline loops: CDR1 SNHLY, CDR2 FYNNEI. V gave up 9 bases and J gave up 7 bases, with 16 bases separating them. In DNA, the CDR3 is TGTGCCAGGACGGGACCCGGATCAAATTCACCCCTCCACTTT. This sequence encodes CARTGPGSNSPLHF.

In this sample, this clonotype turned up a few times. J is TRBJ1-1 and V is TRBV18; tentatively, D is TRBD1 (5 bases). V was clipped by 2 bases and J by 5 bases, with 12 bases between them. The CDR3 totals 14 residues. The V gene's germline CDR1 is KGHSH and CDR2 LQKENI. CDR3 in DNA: TGTGCCAGCTCACCAGCAGTACGGGGGACTGAAGCTTTCTTT. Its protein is CASSPAVRGTEAFF.

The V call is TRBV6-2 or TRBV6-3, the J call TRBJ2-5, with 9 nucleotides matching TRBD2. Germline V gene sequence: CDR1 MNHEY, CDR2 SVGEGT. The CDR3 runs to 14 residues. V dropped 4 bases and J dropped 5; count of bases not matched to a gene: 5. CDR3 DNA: TGTGCCAGCAGTTGGTCTAGCGGGGTCGAGACCCAGTACTTC. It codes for CASSWSSGVETQYF.

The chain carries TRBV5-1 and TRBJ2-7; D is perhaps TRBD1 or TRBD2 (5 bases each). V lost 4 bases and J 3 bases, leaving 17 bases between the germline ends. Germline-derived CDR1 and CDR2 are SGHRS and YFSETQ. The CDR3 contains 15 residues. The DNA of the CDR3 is TGCGCCAGCAGCGGGGACCTAGGAAATTTCTACGAGCAGTACTTC. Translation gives CASSGDLGNFYEQYF.

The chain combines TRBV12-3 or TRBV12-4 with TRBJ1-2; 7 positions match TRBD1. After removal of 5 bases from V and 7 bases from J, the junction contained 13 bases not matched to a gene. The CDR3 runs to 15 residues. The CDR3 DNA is TGTGCCAGCAGTCCCAACGGACAGGCAGCCCGTGGCTACACCTTC. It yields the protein CASSPNGQAARGYTF.